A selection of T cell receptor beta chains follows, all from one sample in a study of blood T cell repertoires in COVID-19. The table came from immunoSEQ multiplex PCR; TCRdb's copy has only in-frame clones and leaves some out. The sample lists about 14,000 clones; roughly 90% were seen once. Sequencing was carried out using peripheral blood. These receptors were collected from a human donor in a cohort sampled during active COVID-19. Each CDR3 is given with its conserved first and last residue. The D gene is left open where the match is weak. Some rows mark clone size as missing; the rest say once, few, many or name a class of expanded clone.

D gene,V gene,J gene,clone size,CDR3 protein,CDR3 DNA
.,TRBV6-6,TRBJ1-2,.,CASSYGQGNYGYTF,TGTGCCAGCAGTTACGGCCAGGGGAACTATGGCTACACCTTC
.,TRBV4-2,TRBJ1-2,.,CASSPRAGEDYGYTF,TGTGCCAGCAGCCCCAGGGCGGGGGAGGACTATGGCTACACCTTC
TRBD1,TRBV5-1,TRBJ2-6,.,CASSLSSGTASSGANVLTF,TGCGCCAGCAGCTTGTCATCCGGGACAGCAAGCTCTGGGGCCAACGTCCTGACTTTC
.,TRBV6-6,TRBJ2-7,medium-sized,CASSYQVSYEQYF,TGTGCCAGCAGTTACCAGGTTTCCTACGAGCAGTACTTC
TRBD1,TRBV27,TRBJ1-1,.,CASRMGQGNTEAFF,TGTGCCAGCAGGATGGGACAGGGTAACACTGAAGCTTTCTTT
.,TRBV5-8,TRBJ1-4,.,CASSLERGLFF,TGTGCCAGCAGCTTGGAACGGGGACTGTTTTTT
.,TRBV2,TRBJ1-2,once,CASRRRKLYGYTF,TGTGCCAGCAGAAGGAGAAAACTCTATGGCTACACCTTC
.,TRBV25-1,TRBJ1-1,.,CASSEYDTTFGNTEAFF,TGTGCCAGCAGTGAATATGACACCACCTTCGGGAACACTGAAGCTTTCTTT
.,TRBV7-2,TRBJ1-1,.,CASSLQVLVGNTEAFF,TGTGCCAGCAGCCTCCAGGTACTAGTCGGGAACACTGAAGCTTTCTTT
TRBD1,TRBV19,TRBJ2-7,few,CASTPGTGDYEQYF,TGTGCCAGTACCCCCGGGACAGGAGACTACGAGCAGTACTTC
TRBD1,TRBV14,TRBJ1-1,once,CASSPDRGNTEAFF,TGTGCCAGCAGCCCAGACAGGGGGAACACTGAAGCTTTCTTT
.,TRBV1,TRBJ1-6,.,CTSSRQGKPLHF,TGCACCAGCAGCCGACAGGGGAAACCCCTCCACTTT
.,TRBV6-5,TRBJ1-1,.,CASSYSLFRGDTEAFF,TGTGCCAGCAGTTACAGTCTATTCAGGGGCGACACTGAAGCTTTCTTT
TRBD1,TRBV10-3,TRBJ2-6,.,CATNGQGESGSGANVLTF,TGTGCCACCAACGGACAGGGCGAGAGCGGCTCTGGGGCCAACGTCCTGACTTTC
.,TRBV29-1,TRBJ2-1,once,CSGRIYNEQFF,TGCAGCGGGCGGATTTACAATGAGCAGTTCTTC
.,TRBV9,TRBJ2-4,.,CASSVEPGPKNIQYF,TGTGCCAGCAGCGTAGAGCCGGGTCCCAAAAACATTCAGTACTTC
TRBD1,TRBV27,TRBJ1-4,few,CASSSRGPNEKLFF,TGTGCCAGCAGTTCCAGGGGGCCTAATGAAAAACTGTTTTTT
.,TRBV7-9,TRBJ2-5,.,CASSLEAGVKTQYF,TGTGCCAGCAGCTTAGAGGCAGGGGTGAAGACCCAGTACTTC
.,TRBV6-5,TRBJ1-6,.,CASSIQAANSPLHF,TGTGCCAGCAGCATTCAGGCAGCCAATTCACCCCTCCACTTT
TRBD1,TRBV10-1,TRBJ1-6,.,CASSEGTGGANSPLHF,TGCGCCAGCAGTGAGGGGACAGGGGGCGCGAATTCACCCCTCCACTTT
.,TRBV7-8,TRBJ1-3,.,CASSLAGDGNTIYF,TGTGCCAGCAGTCTAGCGGGGGACGGAAACACCATATATTTT
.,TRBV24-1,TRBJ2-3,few,CATSDHTDTQYF,TGTGCCACCAGTGATCACACAGATACGCAGTATTTT
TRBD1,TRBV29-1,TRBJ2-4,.,CSVGPGTVGNIQYF,TGCAGCGTTGGGCCCGGGACAGTTGGGAACATTCAGTACTTC
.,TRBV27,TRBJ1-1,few,CASRPTGNTEAFF,TGTGCCAGCAGACCGACAGGGAACACTGAAGCTTTCTTT
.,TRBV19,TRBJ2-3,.,CASSPRGDPPNTQYF,TGTGCCAGTAGTCCCAGGGGGGACCCCCCAAATACGCAGTATTTT
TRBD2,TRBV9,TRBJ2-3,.,CASSVDSGGRNTDTQYF,TGTGCCAGCAGCGTAGATAGCGGGGGCCGCAACACAGATACGCAGTATTTT